One sample yielded the 3 T cell receptor beta chains listed below, sequenced in a study of T cell repertoires in cytomegalovirus infection. TCRdb re-derived calls from the reads in MiXCR, one entry per CDR3 protein. The repertoire consists of 290,000 or so distinct CDR3 sequences, with about 26% occurring once and the leading ten covering approximately 13%. The source material was PBMCs. All receptors derive from a human donor in good health (CMV status not recorded). Some clones in this sample may be carry-over from other donors' samples.

This clonotype has at least ten counts. The chain joins TRBV7-6 to TRBJ2-1, with D possibly TRBD2 on 6 matching bases. Germline CDR1 is SGHVS and CDR2 is FNYEAQ. The CDR3 loop spans 13 amino acids. Trimming pared 5 bases from V and 7 bases from J, leaving 12 bases between. CDR3 sequence reads: CASSLGSGNEQFF. In DNA form, the CDR3 reads TGTGCCAGCAGCCTCGGGAGTGGGAATGAGCAGTTCTTC.

This clonotype is medium-sized within its sample. The V and J genes are TRBV12-3 or TRBV12-4 and TRBJ1-1; 10 bases are a match to TRBD1. Trimming cost V 3 bases and J 5 bases; bases outside gene matches: 3. The CDR3 is made up of 14 amino acids. This chain's CDR3 is CASSFGGQGTEAFF. In DNA form, the CDR3 reads TGTGCCAGCAGTTTCGGGGGACAGGGGACTGAAGCTTTCTTT.

The rearrangement links TRBV14 to TRBJ2-1; the match to TRBD2 covers 12 bases. The CDR3 covers 17 residues. Trimming removed 1 base from V and 3 bases from J; junction bases left unmatched: 4. Germline V CDR1 and CDR2: SGHDN, FVKESK. The CDR3, as DNA: TGTGCCAGCAGCCAAGCGACTAGCGGGGGAGTCTACAATGAGCAGTTCTTC. It specifies CASSQATSGGVYNEQFF.